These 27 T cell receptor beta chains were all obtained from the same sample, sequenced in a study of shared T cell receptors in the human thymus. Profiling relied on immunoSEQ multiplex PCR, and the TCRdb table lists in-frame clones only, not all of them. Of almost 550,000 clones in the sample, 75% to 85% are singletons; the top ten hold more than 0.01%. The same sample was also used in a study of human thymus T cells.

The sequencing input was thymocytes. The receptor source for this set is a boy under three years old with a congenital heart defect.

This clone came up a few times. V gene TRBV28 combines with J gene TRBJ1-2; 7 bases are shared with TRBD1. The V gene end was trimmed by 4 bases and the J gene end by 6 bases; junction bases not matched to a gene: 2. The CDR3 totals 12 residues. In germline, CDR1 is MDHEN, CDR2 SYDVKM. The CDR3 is CASSSRGHGYTF. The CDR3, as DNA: TGTGCCAGCAGTTCTAGGGGGCATGGCTACACCTTC.

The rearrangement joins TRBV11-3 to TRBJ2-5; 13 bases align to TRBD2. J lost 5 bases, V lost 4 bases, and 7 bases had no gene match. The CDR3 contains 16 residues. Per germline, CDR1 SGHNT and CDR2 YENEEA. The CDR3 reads CASSSPRGLAGETQYF. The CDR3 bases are TGTGCCAGCAGCTCCCCGAGGGGACTAGCGGGGGAGACCCAGTACTTC.

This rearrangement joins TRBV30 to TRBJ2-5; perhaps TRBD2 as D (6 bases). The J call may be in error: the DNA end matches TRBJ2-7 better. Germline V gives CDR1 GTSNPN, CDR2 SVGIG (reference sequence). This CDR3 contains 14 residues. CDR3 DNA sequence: TGTGCCTGGATCGGGGGTTATCCTAACCACGAGCAGTACTTC. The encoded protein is CAWIGGYPNHEQYF.

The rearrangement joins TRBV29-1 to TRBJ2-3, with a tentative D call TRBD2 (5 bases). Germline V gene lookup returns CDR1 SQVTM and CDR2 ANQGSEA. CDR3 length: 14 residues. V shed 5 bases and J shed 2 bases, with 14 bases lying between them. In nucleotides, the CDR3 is TGCAGCGTTTTGGACTGGCTTCACACAGATACGCAGTATTTT. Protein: CSVLDWLHTDTQYF.

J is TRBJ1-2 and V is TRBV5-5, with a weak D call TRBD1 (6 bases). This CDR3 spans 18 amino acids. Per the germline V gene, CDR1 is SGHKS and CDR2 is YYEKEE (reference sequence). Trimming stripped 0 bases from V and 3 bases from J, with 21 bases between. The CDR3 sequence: CASSLEFLRWTAHYGYTF. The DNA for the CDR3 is TGTGCCAGCAGCTTGGAGTTCTTAAGGTGGACAGCGCACTATGGCTACACCTTC. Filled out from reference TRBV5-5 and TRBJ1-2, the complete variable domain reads DAGVTQSPTHLIKTRGQQVTLRCSPISGHKSVSWYQQVLGQGPQFIFQYYEKEERGRGNFPDRFSARQFPNYSSELNVNALLLGDSALYLCASSLEFLRWTAHYGYTFGSGTRLTVV.

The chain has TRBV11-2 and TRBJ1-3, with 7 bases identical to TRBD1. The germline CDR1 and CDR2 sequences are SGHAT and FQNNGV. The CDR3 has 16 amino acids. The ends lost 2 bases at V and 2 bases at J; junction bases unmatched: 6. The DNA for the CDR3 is TGTGCCAGCAGCTTAAACAGGGACAGAGCTGGAAACACCATATATTTT. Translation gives CASSLNRDRAGNTIYF.

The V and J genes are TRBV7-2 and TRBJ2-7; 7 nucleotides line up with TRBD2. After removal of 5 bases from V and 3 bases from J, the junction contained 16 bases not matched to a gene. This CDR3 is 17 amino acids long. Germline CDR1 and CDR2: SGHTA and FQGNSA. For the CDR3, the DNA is TGTGCCAGCAGCCAGAAGGGAGGGGCCCCCAAGATCTACGAGCAGTACTTC. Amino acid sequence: CASSQKGGAPKIYEQYF.

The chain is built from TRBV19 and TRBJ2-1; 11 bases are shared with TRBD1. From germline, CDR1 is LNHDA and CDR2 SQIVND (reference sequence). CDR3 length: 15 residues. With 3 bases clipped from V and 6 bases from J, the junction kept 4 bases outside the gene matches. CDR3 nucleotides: TGTGCCAGTAGTATTTGGGGGACAGGGGGCAATGAGCAGTTCTTC. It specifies CASSIWGTGGNEQFF.

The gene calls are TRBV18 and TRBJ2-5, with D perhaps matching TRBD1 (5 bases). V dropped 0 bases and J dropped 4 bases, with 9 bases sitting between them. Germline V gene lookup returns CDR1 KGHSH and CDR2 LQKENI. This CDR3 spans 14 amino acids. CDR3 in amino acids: CASSPPAGRETQYF. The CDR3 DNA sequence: TGTGCCAGCTCACCACCGGCAGGGCGAGAGACCCAGTACTTC. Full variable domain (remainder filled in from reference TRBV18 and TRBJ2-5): NAGVMQNPRHLVRRRGQEARLRCSPMKGHSHVYWYRQLPEEGLKFMVYLQKENIIDESGMPKERFSAEFPKEGPSILRIQQVVRGDSAAYFCASSPPAGRETQYFGPGTRLLVL.

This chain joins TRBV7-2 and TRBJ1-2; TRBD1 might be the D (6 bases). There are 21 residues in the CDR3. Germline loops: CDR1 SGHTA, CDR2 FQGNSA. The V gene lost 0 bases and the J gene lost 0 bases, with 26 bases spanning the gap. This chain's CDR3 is CASSLAGFFWADQGSNYGYTF. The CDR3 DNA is TGTGCCAGCAGCTTAGCGGGATTTTTTTGGGCCGATCAGGGGTCTAACTATGGCTACACCTTC. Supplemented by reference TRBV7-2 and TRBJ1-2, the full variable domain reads GAGVSQSPSNKVTEKGKDVELRCDPISGHTALYWYRQSLGQGLEFLIYFQGNSAPDKSGLPSDRFSAERTGGSVSTLTIQRTQQEDSAVYLCASSLAGFFWADQGSNYGYTFGSGTRLTVV.

CDR3 DNA: TGTGCCAGCAGTGAGGGACAAGACGAACCCATCTTGTACCAAGAGACCCAGTACTTC. This codes for CASSEGQDEPILYQETQYF. The rearrangement joins TRBV2 to TRBJ2-5; D possibly corresponds to TRBD1 (6 bases). The length of the CDR3 is 19 residues. Trimming left V 3 bases short and J 0 bases short, with 23 bases between. Germline CDR1 is SNHLY and CDR2 is FYNNEI.

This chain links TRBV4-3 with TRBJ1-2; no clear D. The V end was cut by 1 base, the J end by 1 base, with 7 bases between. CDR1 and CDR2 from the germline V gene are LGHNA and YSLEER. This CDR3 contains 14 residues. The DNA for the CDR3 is TGCGCCAGCAGCCAAGGAGAGGGTAACTATGGCTACACCTTC. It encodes CASSQGEGNYGYTF.

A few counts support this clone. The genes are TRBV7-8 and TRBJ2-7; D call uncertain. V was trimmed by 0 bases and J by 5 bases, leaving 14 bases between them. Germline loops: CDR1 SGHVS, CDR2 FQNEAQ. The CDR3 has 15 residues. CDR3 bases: TGTGCCAGCAGCTTAGCGGAGCGAGGTGCCCACGAGCAGTACTTC. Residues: CASSLAERGAHEQYF. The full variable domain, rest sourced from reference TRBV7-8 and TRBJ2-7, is GAGVSQSPRYKVAKRGQDVALRCDPISGHVSLFWYQQALGQGPEFLTYFQNEAQLDKSGLPSDRFFAERPEGSVSTLKIQRTQQEDSAVYLCASSLAERGAHEQYFGPGTRLTVT.

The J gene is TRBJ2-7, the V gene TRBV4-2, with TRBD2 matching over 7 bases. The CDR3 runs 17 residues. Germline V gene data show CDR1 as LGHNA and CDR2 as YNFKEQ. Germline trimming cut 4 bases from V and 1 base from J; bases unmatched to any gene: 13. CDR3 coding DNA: TGTGCCAGCAGCCCGCGAGGGAGGGTGACGGATTCCTACGAGCAGTACTTC. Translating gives CASSPRGRVTDSYEQYF.

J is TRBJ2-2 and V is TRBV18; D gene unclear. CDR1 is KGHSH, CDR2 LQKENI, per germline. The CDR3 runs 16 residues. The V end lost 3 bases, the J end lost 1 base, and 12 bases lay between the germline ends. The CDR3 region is CASSPRSSQNTGELFF. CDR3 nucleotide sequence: TGTGCCAGCTCACCCAGGTCGTCCCAGAACACCGGGGAGCTGTTTTTT.

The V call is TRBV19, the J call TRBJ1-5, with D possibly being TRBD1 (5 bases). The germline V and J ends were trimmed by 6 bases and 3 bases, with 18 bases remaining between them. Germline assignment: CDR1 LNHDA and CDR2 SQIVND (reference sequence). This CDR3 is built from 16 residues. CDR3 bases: TGTGCCAGTAGCACTACTGGCGGGACGTACAATCAGCCCCAGCATTTT. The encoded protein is CASSTTGGTYNQPQHF.

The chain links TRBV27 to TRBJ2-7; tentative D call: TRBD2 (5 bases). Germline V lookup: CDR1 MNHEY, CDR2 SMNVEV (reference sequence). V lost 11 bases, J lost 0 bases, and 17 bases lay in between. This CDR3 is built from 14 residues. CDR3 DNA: TGTGCCCCCAAGGTAACGACTACCTCCTACGAGCAGTACTTC. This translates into CAPKVTTTSYEQYF.

DNA of the CDR3: TGTGCCAGCAGACCCAGGGGGCGCGGGAGCAATCAGCCCCAGCATTTT. This translates into CASRPRGRGSNQPQHF. V gene TRBV28 combines with J gene TRBJ1-5; 8 positions agree with TRBD1. Trimming at V came to 6 bases and at J to 1 base, leaving 8 bases not matched to a gene. The CDR3 loop spans 16 amino acids. Germline CDR1 MDHEN, CDR2 SYDVKM.

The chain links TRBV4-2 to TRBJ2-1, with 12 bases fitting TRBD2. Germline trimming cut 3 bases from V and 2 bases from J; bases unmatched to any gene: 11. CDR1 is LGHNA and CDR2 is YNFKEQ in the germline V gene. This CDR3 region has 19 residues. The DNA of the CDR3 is TGTGCCAGCAGCCACCCCAGGACTAGCGGGATGGCTCCCTACAATGAGCAGTTCTTC. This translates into CASSHPRTSGMAPYNEQFF.

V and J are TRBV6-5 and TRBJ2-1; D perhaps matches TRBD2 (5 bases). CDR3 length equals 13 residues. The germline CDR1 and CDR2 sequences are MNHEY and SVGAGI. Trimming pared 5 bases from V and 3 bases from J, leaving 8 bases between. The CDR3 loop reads CASSTRGYNEQFF. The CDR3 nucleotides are TGTGCCAGCAGTACCCGGGGCTACAATGAGCAGTTCTTC.

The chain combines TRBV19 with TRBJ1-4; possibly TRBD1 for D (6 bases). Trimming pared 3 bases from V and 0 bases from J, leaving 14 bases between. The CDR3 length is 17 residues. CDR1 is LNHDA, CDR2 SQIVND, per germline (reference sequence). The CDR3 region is CASSILGQPTTNEKLFF. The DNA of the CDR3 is TGTGCCAGTAGTATTCTCGGACAGCCGACAACTAATGAAAAACTGTTTTTT.

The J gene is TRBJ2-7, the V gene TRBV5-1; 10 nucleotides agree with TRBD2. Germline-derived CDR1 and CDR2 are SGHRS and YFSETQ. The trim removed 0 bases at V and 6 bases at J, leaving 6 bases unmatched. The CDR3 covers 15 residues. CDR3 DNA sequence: TGCGCCAGCAGCTTGGCCCCTGGACTAGCGGTCGAGCAGTACTTC. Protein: CASSLAPGLAVEQYF.

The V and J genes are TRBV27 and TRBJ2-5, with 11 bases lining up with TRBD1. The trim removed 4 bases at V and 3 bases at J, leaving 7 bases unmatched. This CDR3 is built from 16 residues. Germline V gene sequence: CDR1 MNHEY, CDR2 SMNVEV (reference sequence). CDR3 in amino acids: CASSSTGTGGEETQYF. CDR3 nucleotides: TGTGCCAGCAGTTCGACCGGGACAGGGGGGGAAGAGACCCAGTACTTC.

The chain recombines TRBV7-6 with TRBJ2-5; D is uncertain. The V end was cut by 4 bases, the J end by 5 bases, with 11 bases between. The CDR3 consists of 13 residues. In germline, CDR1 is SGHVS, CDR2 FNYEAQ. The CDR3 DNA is TGTGCCAGCAGCTCCCCGGGTCCGGAGACCCAGTACTTC. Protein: CASSSPGPETQYF. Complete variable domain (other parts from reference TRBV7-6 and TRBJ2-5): GAGVSQSPRYKVTKRGQDVALRCDPISGHVSLYWYRQALGQGPEFLTYFNYEAQQDKSGLPNDRFSAERPEGSISTLTIQRTEQRDSAMYRCASSSPGPETQYFGPGTRLLVL.

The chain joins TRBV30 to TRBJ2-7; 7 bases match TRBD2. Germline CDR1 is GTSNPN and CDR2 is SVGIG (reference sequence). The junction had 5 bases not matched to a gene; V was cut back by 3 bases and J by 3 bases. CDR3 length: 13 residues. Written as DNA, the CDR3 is TGTGCCTGGAGGGCGGGGACTATCTACGAGCAGTACTTC. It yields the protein CAWRAGTIYEQYF. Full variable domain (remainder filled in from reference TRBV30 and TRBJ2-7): SQTIHQWPATLVQPVGSPLSLECTVEGTSNPNLYWYRQAAGRGLQLLFYSVGIGQISSEVPQNLSASRPQDRQFILSSKKLLLSDSGFYLCAWRAGTIYEQYFGPGTRLTVT.

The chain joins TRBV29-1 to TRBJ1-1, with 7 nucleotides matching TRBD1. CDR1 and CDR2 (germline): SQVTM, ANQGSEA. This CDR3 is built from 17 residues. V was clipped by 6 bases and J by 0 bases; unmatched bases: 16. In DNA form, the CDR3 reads TGCAGCGTCCCTCGAAGGGACAGTCAAAACCTGAACACTGAAGCTTTCTTT. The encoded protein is CSVPRRDSQNLNTEAFF.

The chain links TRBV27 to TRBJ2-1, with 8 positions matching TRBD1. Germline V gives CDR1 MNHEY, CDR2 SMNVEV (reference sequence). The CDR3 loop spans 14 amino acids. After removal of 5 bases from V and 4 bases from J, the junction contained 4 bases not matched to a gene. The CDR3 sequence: CASSRTGPYNEQFF. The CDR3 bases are TGTGCCAGCAGTCGGACAGGGCCATACAATGAGCAGTTCTTC.